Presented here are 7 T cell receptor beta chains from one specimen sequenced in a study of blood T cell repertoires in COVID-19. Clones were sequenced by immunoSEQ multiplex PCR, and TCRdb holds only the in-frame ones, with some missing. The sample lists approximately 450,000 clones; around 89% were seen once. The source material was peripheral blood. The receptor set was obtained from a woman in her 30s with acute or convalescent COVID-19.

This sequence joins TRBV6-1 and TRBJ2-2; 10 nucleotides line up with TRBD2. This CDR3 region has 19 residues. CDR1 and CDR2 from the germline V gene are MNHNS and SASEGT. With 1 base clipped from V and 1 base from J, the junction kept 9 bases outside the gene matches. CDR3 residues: CASSEGASGGKLNTGELFF. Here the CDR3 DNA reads TGTGCCAGCAGTGAAGGGGCTAGCGGGGGAAAGTTGAACACCGGGGAGCTGTTTTTT.

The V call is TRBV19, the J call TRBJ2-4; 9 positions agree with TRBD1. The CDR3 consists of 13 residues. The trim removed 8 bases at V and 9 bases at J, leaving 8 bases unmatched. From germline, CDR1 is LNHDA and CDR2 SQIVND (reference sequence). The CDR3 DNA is TGTGCCAGTCGGCGGGACAGGGAAAGCATTCAGTACTTC. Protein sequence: CASRRDRESIQYF. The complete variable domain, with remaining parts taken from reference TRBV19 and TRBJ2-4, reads DGGITQSPKYLFRKEGQNVTLSCEQNLNHDAMYWYRQDPGQGLRLIYYSQIVNDFQKGDIAEGYSVSREKKESFPLTVTSAQKNPTAFYLCASRRDRESIQYFGAGTRLSVL.

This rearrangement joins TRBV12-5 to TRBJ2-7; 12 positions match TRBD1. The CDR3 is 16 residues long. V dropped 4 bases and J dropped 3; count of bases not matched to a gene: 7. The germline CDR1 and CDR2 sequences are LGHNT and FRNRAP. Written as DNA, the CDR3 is TGTGCTAGTGGTTCGTTCCGGGACAGGGGGCTCTACGAGCAGTACTTC. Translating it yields CASGSFRDRGLYEQYF.

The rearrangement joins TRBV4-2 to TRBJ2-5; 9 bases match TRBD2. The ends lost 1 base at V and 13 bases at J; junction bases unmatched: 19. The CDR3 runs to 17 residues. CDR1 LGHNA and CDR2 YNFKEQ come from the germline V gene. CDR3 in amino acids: CASSQGSGRGGAAVRYF. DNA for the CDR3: TGTGCCAGCAGCCAAGGGTCGGGGCGCGGGGGGGCGGCCGTGCGGTACTTC.

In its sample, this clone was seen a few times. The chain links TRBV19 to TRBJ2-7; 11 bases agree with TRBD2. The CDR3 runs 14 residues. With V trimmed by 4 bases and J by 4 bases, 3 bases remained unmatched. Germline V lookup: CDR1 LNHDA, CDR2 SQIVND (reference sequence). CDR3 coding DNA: TGTGCCAGTAGTAGGACTAGCGGGTTTTACGAGCAGTACTTC. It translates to CASSRTSGFYEQYF.

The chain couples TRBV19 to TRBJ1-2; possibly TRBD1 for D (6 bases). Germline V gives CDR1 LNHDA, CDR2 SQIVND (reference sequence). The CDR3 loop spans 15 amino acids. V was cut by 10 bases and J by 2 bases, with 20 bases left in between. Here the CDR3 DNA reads TGTGCCACGAAACTCTCGGACAGAGGGAACTATGGCTACACCTTC. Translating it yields CATKLSDRGNYGYTF.

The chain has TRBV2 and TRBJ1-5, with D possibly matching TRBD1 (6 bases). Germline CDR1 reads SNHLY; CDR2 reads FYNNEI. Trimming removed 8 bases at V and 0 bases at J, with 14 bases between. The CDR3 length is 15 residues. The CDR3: CASGNRAGSNQPQHF. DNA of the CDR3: TGTGCCAGCGGAAACAGGGCGGGTAGCAATCAGCCCCAGCATTTT. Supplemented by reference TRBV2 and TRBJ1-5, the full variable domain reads EPEVTQTPSHQVTQMGQEVILRCVPISNHLYFYWYRQILGQKVEFLVSFYNNEISEKSEIFDDQFSVERPDGSNFTLKIRSTKLEDSAMYFCASGNRAGSNQPQHFGDGTRLSIL.